This TCR beta chain comes out of a study of CD8+CD57+ T cells in acquired aplastic anemia. Study at large: Sorted cells (CD4+ and CD8+) yielded DNA amounts that averaged approximately 3.1 ug.

Germline-derived CDR1 and CDR2 are LNHNV and YYDKDF (reference sequence). CDR3 length: 15 residues. V lost 1 base, J lost 4 bases, and 10 bases lay in between. CDR3 and TCR beta VDJ profiling relied on a genomic DNA template. TCRdb re-analysed the reads in MiXCR, keeping a single row per CDR3 protein. The sample contains over 150,000 distinct CDR3 sequences, around 75% of which appear only once. Before being chosen for sequencing, patients had shown CD8+CD57+ cell expansion by flow cytometry. The sequence was obtained from a human donor with aplastic anemia. The V call is TRBV15, the J call TRBJ2-2, with D possibly being TRBD2 (6 bases). The sequencing sample was made of sorted CD4+, CD8+, or CD8+CD57+ T cells (not recorded which) from PBMCs. CDR3 sequence (DNA): TGTGCCACCAGCAGAGGACTAGGAGGCACCGGGGAGCTGTTTTTT. Protein product: CATSRGLGGTGELFF. Using reference TRBV15 and TRBJ2-2 for the parts outside the CDR3, the full variable domain is DAMVIQNPRYQVTQFGKPVTLSCSQTLNHNVMYWYQQKSSQAPKLLFHYYDKDFNNEADTPDNFQSRRPNTSFCFLDIRSPGLGDTAMYLCATSRGLGGTGELFFGEGSRLTVL.